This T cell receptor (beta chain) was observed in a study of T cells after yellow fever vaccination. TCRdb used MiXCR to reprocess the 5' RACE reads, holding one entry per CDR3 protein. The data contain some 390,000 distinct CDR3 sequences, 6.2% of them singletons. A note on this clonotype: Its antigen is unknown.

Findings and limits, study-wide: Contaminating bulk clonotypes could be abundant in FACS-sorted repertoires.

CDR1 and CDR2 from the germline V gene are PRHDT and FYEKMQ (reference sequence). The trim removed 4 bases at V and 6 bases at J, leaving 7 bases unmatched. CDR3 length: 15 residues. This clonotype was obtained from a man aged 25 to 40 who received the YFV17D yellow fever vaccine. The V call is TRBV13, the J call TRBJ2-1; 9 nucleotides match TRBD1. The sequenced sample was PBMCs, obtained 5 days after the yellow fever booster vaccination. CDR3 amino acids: CASSSPGTGINEQFF. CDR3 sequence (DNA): TGTGCCAGCAGCTCCCCCGGGACAGGGATCAATGAGCAGTTCTTC.